This T cell receptor beta chain is from a study of Ad26.COV2.S vaccination and SARS-CoV-2 variants. The overall study: In the study, Ad26.COV2.S was injected intramuscularly once, or twice 56 days apart.

The CDR3 runs to 17 residues. The treatment: roughly 20 received Ad26.COV2.S at low or high dose, single or two shots; about 5 received placebo; per-sample allocation not given. Specimens were obtained on day 63 following the first vaccine or placebo injection. Within Boston, the person who donated was an adult of 18-55 years. Note on this clone: The antigen is not known.

Sequencing used immunoSEQ multiplex PCR; TCRdb keeps in-frame clones, though not all of them. This table has fewer than 500,000 clones, roughly 89% appearing once. Study-wide results and limits: Vaccine and placebo recipients had similar non-spike TCR breadth.

The V call is TRBV21-1, the J call TRBJ1-2; the listed D gene, TRBD1, was not tested against the DNA. TRBV21-1 is designated a pseudogene. The origin of this receptor is a person between 18 and 60 years old who received the Ad26.COV2.S COVID-19 vaccine or a placebo. The sequencing here drew on peripheral blood, taken in a trial of Ad26.COV2.S vaccine versus placebo. CDR3 sequence: CASSTASYRGGQDGYTF. The DNA for the CDR3 is TGTGCCAGCAGCACGGCTAGTTACAGGGGGGGCCAGGATGGCTACACCTTC.